This T cell receptor (beta chain) originates from a study of identical twins. This clonotype has ten or more counts. Its antigen remains unknown. Everyone who gave samples was a healthy Caucasian. The study, taken as a whole, reports: For zero-insertion analyses, partial confounding could come from invariant MAIT and iNKT cells. Whereas memory repertoires showed no such difference, abundant cord blood beta clonotypes carried fewer insertions.

Per the germline V gene, CDR1 is SGHRS and CDR2 is YFSETQ. The CDR3 spans 14 residues. V was cut by 6 bases and J by 0 bases, with 11 bases left in between. A universal primer binding site was introduced by template switching. The final cDNA contained unique molecular identifiers. TCRdb ran MiXCR on the 5' RACE reads and lists one entry per CDR3 protein. The data hold 240,000 or so distinct CDR3 sequences, with roughly 7% observed a single time. These records were also assigned to another study, of yellow fever vaccine responses in identical twins.

This chain joins TRBV5-1 and TRBJ2-3; either TRBD1 or TRBD2 may fit D (7 bases each). The clonotype comes from a woman younger than 30 in good health. Sequencing was done on a sample of memory (CD45RO+) T cells sorted from blood. As DNA, the CDR3 is TGCGCCAGCAACAGGGGAGGGAGCACAGATACGCAGTATTTT. The encoded protein is CASNRGGSTDTQYF.